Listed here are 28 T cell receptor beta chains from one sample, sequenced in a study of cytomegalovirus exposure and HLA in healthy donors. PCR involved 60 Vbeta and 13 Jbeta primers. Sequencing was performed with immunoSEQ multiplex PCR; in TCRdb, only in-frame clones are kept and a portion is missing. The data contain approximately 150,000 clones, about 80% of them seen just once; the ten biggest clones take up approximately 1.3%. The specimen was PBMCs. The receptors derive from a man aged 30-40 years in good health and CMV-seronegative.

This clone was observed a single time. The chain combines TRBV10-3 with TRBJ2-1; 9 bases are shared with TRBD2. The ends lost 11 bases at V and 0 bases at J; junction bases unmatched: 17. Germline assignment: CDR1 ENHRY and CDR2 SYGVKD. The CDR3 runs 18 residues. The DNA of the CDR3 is TGTGCCGCCAAGGGAAGCGGGAGGACCGTAGTCTCCTACAATGAGCAGTTCTTC. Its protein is CAAKGSGRTVVSYNEQFF.

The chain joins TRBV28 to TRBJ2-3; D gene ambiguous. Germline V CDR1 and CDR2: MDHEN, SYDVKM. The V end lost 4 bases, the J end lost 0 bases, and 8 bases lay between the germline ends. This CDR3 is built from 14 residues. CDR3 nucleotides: TGTGCCAGCAGTTCGGGTGGAAGCACAGATACGCAGTATTTT. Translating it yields CASSSGGSTDTQYF.

The CDR3 here is CASSERGGGYEQYF. For the CDR3, the DNA is TGTGCCAGCAGCGAGCGGGGGGGTGGGTACGAGCAGTACTTC. The V and J genes are TRBV5-8 and TRBJ2-7; TRBD2 aligns across 10 bases. Germline V gives CDR1 SGHTS, CDR2 YDEGEE. This CDR3 comprises 14 residues. V lost 4 bases, J lost 4 bases, and 5 bases stayed unmatched.

The CDR3 coding sequence is TGTGCCAGCAATAAGCGGGGGGCCTCCTACGAGCAGTACTTC. The encoded protein is CASNKRGASYEQYF. The chain uses TRBV5-4 and TRBJ2-7; 9 bases agree with TRBD2. V was pared by 6 bases and J by 0 bases, with 4 bases of the junction left unmatched. In germline, CDR1 is SGHNT, CDR2 YYREEE (reference sequence). The CDR3 is 14 amino acids. The whole variable domain, remainder taken from reference TRBV5-4 and TRBJ2-7, is ETGVTQSPTHLIKTRGQQVTLRCSSQSGHNTVSWYQQALGQGPQFIFQYYREEENGRGNFPPRFSGLQFPNYSSELNVNALELDDSALYLCASNKRGASYEQYFGPGTRLTVT.

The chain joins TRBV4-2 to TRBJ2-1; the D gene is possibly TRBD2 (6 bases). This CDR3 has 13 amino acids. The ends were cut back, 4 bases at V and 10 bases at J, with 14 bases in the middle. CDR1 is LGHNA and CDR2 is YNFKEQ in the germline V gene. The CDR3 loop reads CASSPPGTLEQFF. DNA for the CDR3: TGTGCCAGCAGCCCACCCGGGACTTTGGAGCAGTTCTTC.

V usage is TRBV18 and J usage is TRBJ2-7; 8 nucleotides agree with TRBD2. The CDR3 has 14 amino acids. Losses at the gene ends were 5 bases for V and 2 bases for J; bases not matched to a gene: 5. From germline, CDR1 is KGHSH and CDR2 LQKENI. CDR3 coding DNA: TGTGCCAGCTCAGCAACTAGCGGAACCTACGAGCAGTACTTC. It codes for CASSATSGTYEQYF.

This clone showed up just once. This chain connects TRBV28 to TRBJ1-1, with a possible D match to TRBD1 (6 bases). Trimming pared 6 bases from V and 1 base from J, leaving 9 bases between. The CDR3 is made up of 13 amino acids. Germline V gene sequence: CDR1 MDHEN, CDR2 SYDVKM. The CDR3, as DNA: TGTGCCAGCAGCTTGACAGGGAACACTGAAGCTTTCTTT. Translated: CASSLTGNTEAFF.

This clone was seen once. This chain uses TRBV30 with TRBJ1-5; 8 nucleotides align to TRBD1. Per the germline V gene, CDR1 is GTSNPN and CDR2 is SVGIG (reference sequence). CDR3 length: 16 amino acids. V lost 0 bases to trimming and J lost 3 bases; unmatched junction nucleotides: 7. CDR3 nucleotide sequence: TGTGCCTGGAGTGTACAGGGGGGACGGCCCAATCAGCCCCAGCATTTT. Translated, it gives CAWSVQGGRPNQPQHF.

CDR3: CASSLLGGATDTQYF. The CDR3 bases are TGCGCCAGCAGCTTGCTTGGCGGCGCCACAGATACGCAGTATTTT. The chain combines TRBV5-1 with TRBJ2-3; unclear D gene. Trimming took off 1 base at V and 2 bases at J, with 11 bases between the two ends. CDR1 and CDR2 (germline): SGHRS, YFSETQ. The CDR3 contains 15 residues.

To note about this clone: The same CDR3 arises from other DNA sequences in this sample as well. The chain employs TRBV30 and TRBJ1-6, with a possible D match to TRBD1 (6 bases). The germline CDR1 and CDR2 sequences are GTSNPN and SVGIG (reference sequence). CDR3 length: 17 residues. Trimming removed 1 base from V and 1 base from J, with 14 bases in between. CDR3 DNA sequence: TGTGCCTGGAGTGCCCAGAGGGGGATTTCCTATAATTCACCCCTCCACTTT. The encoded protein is CAWSAQRGISYNSPLHF.

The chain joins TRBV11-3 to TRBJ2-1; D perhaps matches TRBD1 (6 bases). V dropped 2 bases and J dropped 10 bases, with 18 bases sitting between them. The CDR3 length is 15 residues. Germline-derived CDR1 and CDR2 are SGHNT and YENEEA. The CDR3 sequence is CASSLNGLGQPEQFF. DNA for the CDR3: TGTGCCAGCAGCTTAAATGGCCTAGGACAGCCCGAGCAGTTCTTC.

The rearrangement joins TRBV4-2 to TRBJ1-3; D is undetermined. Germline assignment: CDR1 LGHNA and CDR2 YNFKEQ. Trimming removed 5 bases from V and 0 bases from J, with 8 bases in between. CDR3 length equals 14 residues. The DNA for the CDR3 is TGTGCCAGCAGCGGTCTCAGCTCTGGAAACACCATATATTTT. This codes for CASSGLSSGNTIYF.

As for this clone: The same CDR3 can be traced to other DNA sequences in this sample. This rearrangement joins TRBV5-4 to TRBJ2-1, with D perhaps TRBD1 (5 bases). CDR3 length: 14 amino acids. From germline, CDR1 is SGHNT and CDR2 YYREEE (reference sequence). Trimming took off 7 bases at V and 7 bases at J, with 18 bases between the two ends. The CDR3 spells CASLTDSRANEQFF. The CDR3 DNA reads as TGTGCCAGCCTTACCGACTCCAGGGCAAATGAGCAGTTCTTC.

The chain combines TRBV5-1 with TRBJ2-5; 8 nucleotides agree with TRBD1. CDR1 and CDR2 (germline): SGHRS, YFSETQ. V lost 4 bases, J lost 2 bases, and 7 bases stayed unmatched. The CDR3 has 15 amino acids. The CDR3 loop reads CASSPLRGPQETQYF. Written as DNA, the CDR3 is TGCGCCAGCAGCCCTCTCAGGGGGCCGCAAGAGACCCAGTACTTC.

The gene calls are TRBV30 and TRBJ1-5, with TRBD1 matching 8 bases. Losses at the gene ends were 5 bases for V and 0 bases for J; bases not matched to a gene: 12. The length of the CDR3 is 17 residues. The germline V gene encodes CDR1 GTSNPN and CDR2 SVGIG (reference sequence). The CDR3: CAWGFPTGANSNQPQHF. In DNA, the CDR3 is TGTGCCTGGGGGTTCCCGACAGGGGCAAATAGCAATCAGCCCCAGCATTTT.

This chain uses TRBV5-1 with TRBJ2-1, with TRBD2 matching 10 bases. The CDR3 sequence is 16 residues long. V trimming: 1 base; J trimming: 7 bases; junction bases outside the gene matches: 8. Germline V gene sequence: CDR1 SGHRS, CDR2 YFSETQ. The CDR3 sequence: CASSLRSSGRANEQFF. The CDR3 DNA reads TGCGCCAGCAGCTTGAGGTCGAGCGGGAGGGCAAATGAGCAGTTCTTC.

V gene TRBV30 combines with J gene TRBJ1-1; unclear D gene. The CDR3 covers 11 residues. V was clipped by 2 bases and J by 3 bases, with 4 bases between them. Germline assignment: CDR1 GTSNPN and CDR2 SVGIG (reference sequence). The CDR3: CAWSLYTEAFF. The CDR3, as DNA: TGTGCCTGGAGTCTATACACTGAAGCTTTCTTT.

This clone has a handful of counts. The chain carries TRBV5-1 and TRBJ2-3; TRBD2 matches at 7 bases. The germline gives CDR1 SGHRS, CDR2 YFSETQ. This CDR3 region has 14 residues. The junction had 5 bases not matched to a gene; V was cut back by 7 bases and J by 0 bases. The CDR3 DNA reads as TGCGCCAGCCATGGGACTACTAGCACAGATACGCAGTATTTT. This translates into CASHGTTSTDTQYF.

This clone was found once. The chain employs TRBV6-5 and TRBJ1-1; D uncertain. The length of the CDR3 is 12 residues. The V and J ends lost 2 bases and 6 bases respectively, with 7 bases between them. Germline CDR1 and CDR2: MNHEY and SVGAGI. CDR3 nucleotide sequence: TGTGCCAGCAGTTACCACGGGGCTGAAGCTTTCTTT. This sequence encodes CASSYHGAEAFF.

CDR3 nucleotides: TGCGCCAGCAGTGGAGAAGAGACCCAGTACTTC. Its translation: CASSGEETQYF. The chain employs TRBV5-1 and TRBJ2-5, with unresolved D. The CDR3 contains 11 residues. Germline CDR1 and CDR2: SGHRS and YFSETQ. V was shortened by 5 bases and J by 3 bases, with 5 bases between the two germline ends.

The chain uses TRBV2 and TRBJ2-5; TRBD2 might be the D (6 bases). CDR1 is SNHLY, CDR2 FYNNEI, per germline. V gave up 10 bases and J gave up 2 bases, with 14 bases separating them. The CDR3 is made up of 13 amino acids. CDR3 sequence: CATRRLVQETQYF. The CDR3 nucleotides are TGTGCCACCCGAAGACTAGTTCAAGAGACCCAGTACTTC.

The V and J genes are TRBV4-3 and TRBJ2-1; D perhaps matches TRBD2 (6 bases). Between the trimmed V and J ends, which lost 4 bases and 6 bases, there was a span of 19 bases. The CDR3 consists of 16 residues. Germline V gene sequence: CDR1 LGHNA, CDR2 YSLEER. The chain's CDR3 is CASSRLTSRILNEQFF. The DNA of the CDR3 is TGCGCCAGCAGCCGCCTGACTAGTCGCATTCTCAATGAGCAGTTCTTC.

The CDR3 region has the DNA TGTGCCAGCAGGACTAGCGGGAGGCCGGAGCAGTTCTTC. Translation gives CASRTSGRPEQFF. The chain couples TRBV6-5 to TRBJ2-1, with TRBD2 matching 13 bases. This CDR3 spans 13 amino acids. The germline V gene encodes CDR1 MNHEY and CDR2 SVGAGI. V lost 6 bases and J lost 10; bases outside the gene matches: 3.

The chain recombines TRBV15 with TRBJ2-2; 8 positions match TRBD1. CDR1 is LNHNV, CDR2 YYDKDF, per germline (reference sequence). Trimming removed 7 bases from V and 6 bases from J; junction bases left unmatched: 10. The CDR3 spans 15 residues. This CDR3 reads CATTRRTGFAGELFF. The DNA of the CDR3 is TGTGCCACCACCAGGAGGACAGGGTTCGCCGGGGAGCTGTTTTTT.

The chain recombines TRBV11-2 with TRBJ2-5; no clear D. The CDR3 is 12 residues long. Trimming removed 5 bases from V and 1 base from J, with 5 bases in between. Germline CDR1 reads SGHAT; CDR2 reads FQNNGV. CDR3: CASSASQETQYF. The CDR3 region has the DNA TGTGCCAGCAGCGCTAGCCAAGAGACCCAGTACTTC.

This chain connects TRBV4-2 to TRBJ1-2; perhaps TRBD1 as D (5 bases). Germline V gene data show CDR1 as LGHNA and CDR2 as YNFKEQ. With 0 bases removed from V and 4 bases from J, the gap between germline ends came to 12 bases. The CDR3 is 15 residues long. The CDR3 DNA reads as TGTGCCAGCAGCCAAGAGAGGAAGGGGCCCTATGGCTACACCTTC. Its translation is CASSQERKGPYGYTF.

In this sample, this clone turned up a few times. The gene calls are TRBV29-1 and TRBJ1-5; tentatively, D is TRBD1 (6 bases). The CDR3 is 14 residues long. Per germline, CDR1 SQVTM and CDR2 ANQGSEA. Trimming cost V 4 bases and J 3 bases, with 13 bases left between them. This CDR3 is CSVAQGQNNQPQHF. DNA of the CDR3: TGCAGCGTTGCCCAAGGACAGAACAATCAGCCCCAGCATTTT.

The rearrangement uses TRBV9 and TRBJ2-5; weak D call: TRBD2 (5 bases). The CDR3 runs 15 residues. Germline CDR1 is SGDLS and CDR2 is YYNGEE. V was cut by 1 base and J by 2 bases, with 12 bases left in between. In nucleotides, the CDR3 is TGTGCCAGCAGCGTAAATGGTGGGAGTCAAGAGACCCAGTACTTC. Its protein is CASSVNGGSQETQYF.